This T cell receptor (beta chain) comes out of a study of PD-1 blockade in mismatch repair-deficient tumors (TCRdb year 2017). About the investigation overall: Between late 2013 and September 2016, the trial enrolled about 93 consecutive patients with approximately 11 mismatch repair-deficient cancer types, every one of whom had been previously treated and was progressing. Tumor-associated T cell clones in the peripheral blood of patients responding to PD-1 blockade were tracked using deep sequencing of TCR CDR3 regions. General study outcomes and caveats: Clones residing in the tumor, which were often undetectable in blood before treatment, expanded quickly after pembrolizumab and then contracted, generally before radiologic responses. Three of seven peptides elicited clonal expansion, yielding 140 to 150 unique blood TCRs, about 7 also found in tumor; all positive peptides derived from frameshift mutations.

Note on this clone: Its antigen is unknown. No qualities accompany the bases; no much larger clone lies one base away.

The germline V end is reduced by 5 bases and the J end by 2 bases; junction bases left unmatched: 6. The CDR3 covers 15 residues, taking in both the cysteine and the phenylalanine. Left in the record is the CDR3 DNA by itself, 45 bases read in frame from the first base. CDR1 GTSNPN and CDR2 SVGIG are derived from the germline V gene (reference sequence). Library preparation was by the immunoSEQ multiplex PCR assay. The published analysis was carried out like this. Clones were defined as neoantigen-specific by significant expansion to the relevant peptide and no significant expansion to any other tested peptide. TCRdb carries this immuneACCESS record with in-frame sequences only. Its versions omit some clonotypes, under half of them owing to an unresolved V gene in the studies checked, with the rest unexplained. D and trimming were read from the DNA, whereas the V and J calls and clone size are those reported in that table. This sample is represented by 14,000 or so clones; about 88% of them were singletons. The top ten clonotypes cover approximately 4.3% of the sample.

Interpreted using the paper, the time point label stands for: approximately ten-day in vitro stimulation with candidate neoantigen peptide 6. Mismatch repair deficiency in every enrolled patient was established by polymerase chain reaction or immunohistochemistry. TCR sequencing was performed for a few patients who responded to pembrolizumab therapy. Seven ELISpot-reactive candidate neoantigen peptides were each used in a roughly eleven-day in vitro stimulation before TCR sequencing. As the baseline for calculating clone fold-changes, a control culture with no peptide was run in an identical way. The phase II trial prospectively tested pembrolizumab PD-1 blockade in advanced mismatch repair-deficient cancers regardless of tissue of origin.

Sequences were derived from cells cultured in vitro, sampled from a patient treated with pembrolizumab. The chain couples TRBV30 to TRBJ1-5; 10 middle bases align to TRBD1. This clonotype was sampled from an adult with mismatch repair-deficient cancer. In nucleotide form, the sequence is TGTGCCTGGGGACAGGGGGGGATCGGCAATCAGCCCCAGCATTTT. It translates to CAWGQGGIGNQPQHF.